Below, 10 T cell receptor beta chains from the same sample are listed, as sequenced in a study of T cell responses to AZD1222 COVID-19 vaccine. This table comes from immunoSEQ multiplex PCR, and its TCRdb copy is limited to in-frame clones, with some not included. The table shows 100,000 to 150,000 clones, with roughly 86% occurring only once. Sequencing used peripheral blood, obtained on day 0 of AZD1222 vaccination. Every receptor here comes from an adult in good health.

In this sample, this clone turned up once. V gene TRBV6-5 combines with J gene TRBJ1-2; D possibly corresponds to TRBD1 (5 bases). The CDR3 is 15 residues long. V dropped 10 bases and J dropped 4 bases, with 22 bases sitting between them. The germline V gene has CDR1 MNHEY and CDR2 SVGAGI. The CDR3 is CAILKSGAPGYGYTF. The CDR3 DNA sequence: TGTGCCATCCTAAAATCTGGGGCCCCGGGCTATGGCTACACCTTC.

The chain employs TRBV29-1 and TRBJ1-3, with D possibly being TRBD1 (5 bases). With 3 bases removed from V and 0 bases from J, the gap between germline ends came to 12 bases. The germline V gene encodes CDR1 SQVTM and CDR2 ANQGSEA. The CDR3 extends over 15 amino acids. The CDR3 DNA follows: TGCAGCGTTGACCTCCGGGGGAGCTCTGGAAACACCATATATTTT. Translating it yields CSVDLRGSSGNTIYF.

The CDR3 coding sequence is TGTGCCAGTAGTACCCCCCGGGATTCCTACGAGCAGTACTTC. Translating gives CASSTPRDSYEQYF. The chain links TRBV19 to TRBJ2-7, with a weak D call TRBD2 (5 bases). This CDR3 region has 14 residues. V was trimmed by 4 bases and J by 1 base, leaving 11 bases between them. Germline assignment: CDR1 LNHDA and CDR2 SQIVND (reference sequence).

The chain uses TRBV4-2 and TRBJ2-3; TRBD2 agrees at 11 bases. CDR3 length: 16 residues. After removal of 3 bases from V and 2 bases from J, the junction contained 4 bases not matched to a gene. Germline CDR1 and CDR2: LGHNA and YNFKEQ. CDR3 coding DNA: TGTGCCAGCAGCCATGATAGCGGGAGGGACACAGATACGCAGTATTTT. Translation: CASSHDSGRDTDTQYF.

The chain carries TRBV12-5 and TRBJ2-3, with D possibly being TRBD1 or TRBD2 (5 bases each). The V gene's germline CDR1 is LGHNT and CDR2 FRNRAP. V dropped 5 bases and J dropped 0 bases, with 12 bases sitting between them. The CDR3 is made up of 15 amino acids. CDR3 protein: CASGGTRKSTDTQYF. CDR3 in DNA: TGTGCTAGTGGTGGGACCCGGAAAAGCACAGATACGCAGTATTTT.

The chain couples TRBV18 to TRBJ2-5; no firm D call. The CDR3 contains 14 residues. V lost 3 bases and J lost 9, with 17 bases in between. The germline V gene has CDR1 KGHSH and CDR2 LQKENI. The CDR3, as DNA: TGTGCCAGCTCACCGGTTGACTTCCAGGCGGCCCAGTACTTC. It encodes CASSPVDFQAAQYF.

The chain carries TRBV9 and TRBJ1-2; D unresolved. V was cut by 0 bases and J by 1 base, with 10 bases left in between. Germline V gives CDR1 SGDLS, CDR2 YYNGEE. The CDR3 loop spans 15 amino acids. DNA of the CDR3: TGTGCCAGCAGCGTAGAGGTCAGTAGTAACTATGGCTACACCTTC. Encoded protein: CASSVEVSSNYGYTF.

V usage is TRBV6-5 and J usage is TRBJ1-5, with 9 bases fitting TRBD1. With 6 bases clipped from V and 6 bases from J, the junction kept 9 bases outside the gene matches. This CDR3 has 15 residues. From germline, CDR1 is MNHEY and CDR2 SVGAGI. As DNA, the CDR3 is TGTGCCAGCAGCCAGGGACAGGGAGGGGGTCAGCCCCAGCATTTT. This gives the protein CASSQGQGGGQPQHF.

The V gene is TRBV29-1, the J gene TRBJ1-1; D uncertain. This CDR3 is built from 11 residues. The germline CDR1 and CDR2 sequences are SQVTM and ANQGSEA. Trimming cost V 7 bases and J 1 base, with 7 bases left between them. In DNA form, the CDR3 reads TGCAGCGCCGAGTCGAACACTGAAGCTTTCTTT. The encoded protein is CSAESNTEAFF.

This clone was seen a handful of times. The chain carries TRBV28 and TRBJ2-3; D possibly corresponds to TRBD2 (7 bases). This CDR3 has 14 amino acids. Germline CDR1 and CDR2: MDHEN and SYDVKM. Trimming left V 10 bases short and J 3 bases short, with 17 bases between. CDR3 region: CATSYGGRTDTQYF. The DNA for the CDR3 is TGTGCCACCTCGTACGGGGGGCGAACAGATACGCAGTATTTT.